One sample yielded the 2 T cell receptor beta chains listed below, sequenced in a study of yellow fever vaccine responses in identical twins. TCRdb called the RT-PCR reads again in MiXCR, with one record for every CDR3 protein. The table includes approximately 10,000 distinct CDR3 sequences, 77% detected once. The sequences come from T cells from blood (PBMCs), unsorted or a sorted subset (not recorded which), collected before or after yellow fever vaccination (not recorded which). The receptor set was obtained from a woman aged 18-29 years who received the yellow fever vaccine.

J is TRBJ1-4 and V is TRBV10-1; 7 nucleotides agree with TRBD1. Losses at the gene ends were 2 bases for V and 8 bases for J; bases not matched to a gene: 5. The CDR3 contains 14 residues. Germline CDR1 is WNHNN and CDR2 is SYGVQD (reference sequence). CDR3 protein: CASSEDRVDEKLFF. The CDR3 DNA sequence: TGCGCCAGCAGTGAGGACAGGGTCGACGAAAAACTGTTTTTT.

The V call is TRBV29-1, the J call TRBJ2-1, with 8 bases matching TRBD2. There are 14 residues in the CDR3. V lost 1 base and J lost 8; bases outside the gene matches: 7. CDR1 is SQVTM and CDR2 is ANQGSEA in the germline V gene. The CDR3 region is CSVEGAGAGDEQFF. The DNA for the CDR3 is TGCAGCGTTGAAGGAGCGGGAGCTGGGGATGAGCAGTTCTTC.